The clone carrying this T cell receptor (beta chain) was observed many times. Its specificity is unknown. A single record per CDR3 protein comes from TCRdb applying MiXCR to the 5' RACE reads. The sample carries 250,000 or so distinct CDR3 sequences, 7% recorded once. The sample is drawn from a study of identical twins. Study-level points and caveats: A partial confounding effect on zero-insertion analyses could come from invariant MAIT and iNKT cells.

Germline V CDR1 and CDR2: SGHKS, YYEKEE (reference sequence). This CDR3 is 13 amino acids long. Trimming removed 4 bases at V and 3 bases at J, with 8 bases between. These data are also associated with another study on yellow fever vaccine responses in identical twins.

The genes are TRBV5-5 and TRBJ2-1; D uncertain. Material for sequencing was memory (CD45RO+) T cells sorted from blood. The receptor was derived from a woman under 30 in good health. As DNA, the CDR3 is TGTGCCAGCAGCCCGACAAGCTACAATGAGCAGTTCTTC. Encoded protein: CASSPTSYNEQFF. The entire variable domain, with the rest obtained from reference TRBV5-5 and TRBJ2-1, is as follows: DAGVTQSPTHLIKTRGQQVTLRCSPISGHKSVSWYQQVLGQGPQFIFQYYEKEERGRGNFPDRFSARQFPNYSSELNVNALLLGDSALYLCASSPTSYNEQFFGPGTRLTVL.